Listed here are 10 T cell receptor beta chains from one sample, sequenced in a study of blood T cells in healthy people across ages. Together with a sample-barcoded 5' primer, a J-beta primer mix was included in a second PCR lasting about 6 to 11 cycles. One entry per CDR3 protein results from TCRdb running MiXCR on the 5' RACE reads. The data hold 500,000 to 700,000 distinct CDR3 sequences, with approximately 30% observed a single time. Sequencing was done on a sample of blood. The origin of the receptors is an elderly woman in good health.

This clonotype occurred many times. V and J are TRBV12-3 or TRBV12-4 and TRBJ2-7; D remains unclear. Trimming left V 4 bases short and J 6 bases short, with 16 bases between. CDR3 size: 14 residues. The CDR3 DNA is TGTGCCAGCAGTTCTTCATCGGGCCTCATCGAGCAGTACTTC. Protein product: CASSSSSGLIEQYF.

This clonotype was observed a few times. This chain connects TRBV4-2 to TRBJ1-5; D unresolved. The germline V gene encodes CDR1 LGHNA and CDR2 YNFKEQ. The CDR3 length is 15 residues. V was shortened by 4 bases and J by 0 bases, with 10 bases between the two germline ends. The CDR3 here is CASSPSDYSNQPQHF. The CDR3, as DNA: TGTGCCAGCAGCCCGTCAGATTATAGCAATCAGCCCCAGCATTTT.

This clonotype was recorded a few times. The chain employs TRBV24-1 and TRBJ2-7; unclear D gene. V was pared by 1 base and J by 7 bases, with 22 bases between. CDR1 and CDR2 (germline): KGHDR, SFDVKD. The CDR3 sequence is 17 residues long. In nucleotides, the CDR3 is TGTGCCACCAGTGATTTTCGGGCGGACCGCACCTACAATGAGCAGTACTTC. Translated: CATSDFRADRTYNEQYF.

This clonotype showed up many times. This chain links TRBV2 with TRBJ2-7; D is possibly TRBD2 (6 bases). Germline CDR1 and CDR2: SNHLY and FYNNEI. The CDR3 is made up of 13 amino acids. Trimming removed 11 bases at V and 2 bases at J, with 16 bases between. The CDR3: CACSGTGAYEQYF. The CDR3 nucleotides read TGTGCCTGCTCCGGGACGGGGGCCTACGAGCAGTACTTC.

This rearrangement joins TRBV7-2 to TRBJ2-3, with 9 bases that match TRBD2. The CDR3 loop spans 15 amino acids. V shed 10 bases, J shed 6 bases, and the junction held 14 bases outside the gene matches. The germline V gene has CDR1 SGHTA and CDR2 FQGNSA. Here the CDR3 reads CAIQDRRRGGDTQYF. The CDR3 DNA reads as TGTGCCATCCAAGATAGACGGCGGGGGGGCGATACGCAGTATTTT.

This clonotype was found a few times. The chain uses TRBV20-1 and TRBJ2-5; possibly TRBD1 or TRBD2 for D (5 bases each). The J call is uncertain, as TRBJ2-7 better fits the DNA end. Germline V gene lookup returns CDR1 DFQATT and CDR2 SNEGSKA (reference sequence). CDR3 length: 14 amino acids. CDR3 DNA sequence: TGCAGTGCTAGCCGGGACGGAGAAAGGAACGAGCAGTACTTC. Amino acids: CSASRDGERNEQYF.

The chain has TRBV4-2 and TRBJ1-1; D possibly corresponds to TRBD1 (5 bases). Germline V gene data show CDR1 as LGHNA and CDR2 as YNFKEQ. The CDR3 runs 17 residues. V was cut by 0 bases and J by 1 base, with 15 bases left in between. CDR3 DNA: TGTGCCAGCAGCCAAGAAGTGCGGGGGGAAGGGAACACTGAAGCTTTCTTT. Protein: CASSQEVRGEGNTEAFF.

This clonotype came up a few times. This chain links TRBV20-1 with TRBJ2-2; 8 bases are a match to TRBD2. The CDR3 is 14 amino acids. Germline V gives CDR1 DFQATT, CDR2 SNEGSKA (reference sequence). The CDR3 loop reads CSAQRLAPTGELFF. The CDR3 DNA sequence: TGCAGCGCCCAAAGACTAGCGCCAACCGGGGAGCTGTTTTTT.

The V and J genes are TRBV10-3 and TRBJ2-3; D perhaps matches TRBD2 (7 bases). The CDR3 is 13 amino acids. Germline CDR1 and CDR2: ENHRY and SYGVKD. Between the trimmed V and J ends, which lost 8 bases and 6 bases, there was a span of 15 bases. CDR3 region: CAIGGGSVDTQYF. In DNA form, the CDR3 reads TGTGCCATCGGGGGGGGCTCCGTGGATACGCAGTATTTT.

This clonotype was seen a handful of times. For the CDR3, the DNA is TGTGCCCGGAACCGGTATAGCAATCAGCCCCAGCATTTT. The encoded protein is CARNRYSNQPQHF. This chain uses TRBV30 with TRBJ1-5; unclear D gene. Germline V CDR1 and CDR2: GTSNPN, SVGIG (reference sequence). Trimming cost V 8 bases and J 0 bases, with 11 bases left between them. This CDR3 has 13 residues.